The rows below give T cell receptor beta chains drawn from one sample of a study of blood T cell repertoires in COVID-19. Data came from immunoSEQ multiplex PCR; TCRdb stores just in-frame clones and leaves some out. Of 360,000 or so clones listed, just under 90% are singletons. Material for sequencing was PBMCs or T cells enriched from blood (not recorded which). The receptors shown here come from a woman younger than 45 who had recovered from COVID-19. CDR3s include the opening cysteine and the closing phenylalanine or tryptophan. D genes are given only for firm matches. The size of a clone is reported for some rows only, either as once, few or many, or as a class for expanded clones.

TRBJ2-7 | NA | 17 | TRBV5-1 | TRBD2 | CASSFVPGLAGAYEQYF | TGCGCCAGCAGCTTCGTCCCGGGACTAGCGGGGGCCTACGAGCAGTACTTC
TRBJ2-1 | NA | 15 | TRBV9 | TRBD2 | CASSVTSGGYNEQFF | TGTGCCAGCAGCGTAACTAGCGGGGGATACAATGAGCAGTTCTTC
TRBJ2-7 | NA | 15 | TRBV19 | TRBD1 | CASSIPGGTTYEQYF | TGTGCCAGTAGTATACCAGGGGGAACGACCTACGAGCAGTACTTC
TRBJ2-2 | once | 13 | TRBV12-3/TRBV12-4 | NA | CASSLSSVGELFF | TGTGCCAGCAGTTTATCTAGCGTCGGGGAGCTGTTTTTT
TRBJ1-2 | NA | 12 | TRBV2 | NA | CASKQEADGYTF | TGTGCCAGCAAACAAGAGGCAGATGGCTACACCTTC
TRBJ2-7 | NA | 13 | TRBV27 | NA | CASKLRTSYEQYF | TGTGCCAGCAAACTCCGAACTTCCTACGAGCAGTACTTC
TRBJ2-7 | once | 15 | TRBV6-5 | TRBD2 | CASSYSGLAGYEQYF | TGTGCCAGCAGTTACTCGGGACTAGCAGGCTACGAGCAGTACTTC
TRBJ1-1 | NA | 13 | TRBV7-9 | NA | CASNYQGSTEAFF | TGTGCCAGCAACTACCAGGGATCCACTGAAGCTTTCTTT
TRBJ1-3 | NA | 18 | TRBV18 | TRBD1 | CASSRNTAGTGAGNTIYF | TGTGCCAGCTCGCGGAATACTGCCGGGACAGGGGCTGGAAACACCATATATTTT
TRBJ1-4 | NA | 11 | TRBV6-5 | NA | CASRGGGKLFF | TGTGCCAGCAGGGGAGGGGGAAAACTGTTTTTT
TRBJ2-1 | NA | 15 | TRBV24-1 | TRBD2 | CATSLTSGTYNEQFF | TGTGCCACCAGTCTGACTAGCGGGACATACAATGAGCAGTTCTTC
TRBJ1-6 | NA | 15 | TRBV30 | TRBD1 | CAWRGKTGHNSPLHF | TGTGCCTGGAGGGGGAAGACAGGGCATAATTCACCCCTCCACTTT
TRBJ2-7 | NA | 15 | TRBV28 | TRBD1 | CASSLTKQGAYEQYF | TGTGCCAGCAGCCTAACAAAACAGGGGGCCTACGAGCAGTACTTC
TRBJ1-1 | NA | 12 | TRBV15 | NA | CATSGLPPEAFF | TGTGCCACCAGCGGCCTTCCTCCTGAAGCTTTCTTT
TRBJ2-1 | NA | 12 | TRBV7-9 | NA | CASSLGDNEQFF | TGTGCCAGCAGCTTAGGAGACAATGAGCAGTTCTTC
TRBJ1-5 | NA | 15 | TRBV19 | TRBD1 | CASRMDRGANQPQHF | TGTGCCAGTAGGATGGACAGGGGTGCCAATCAGCCCCAGCATTTT
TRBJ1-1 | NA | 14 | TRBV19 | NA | CASKEGLLGTEAFF | TGTGCCAGTAAGGAGGGGCTCTTGGGCACTGAAGCTTTCTTT
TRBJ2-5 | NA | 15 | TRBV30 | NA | CAWSVLSSVGETQYF | TGTGCCTGGAGTGTATTAAGTTCGGTTGGAGAGACCCAGTACTTC
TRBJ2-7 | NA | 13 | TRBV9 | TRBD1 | CASSTRQGLEQYF | TGTGCCAGCAGCACCCGACAGGGTCTAGAGCAGTACTTC
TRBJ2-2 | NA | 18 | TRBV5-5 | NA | CASSLWALTGEVTGELFF | TGTGCCAGCAGCTTATGGGCCCTTACGGGGGAGGTCACCGGGGAGCTGTTTTTT
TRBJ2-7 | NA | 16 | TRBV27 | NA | CASTPRWTSHKYEQYF | TGTGCCAGCACTCCTAGGTGGACTTCCCACAAGTACGAGCAGTACTTC
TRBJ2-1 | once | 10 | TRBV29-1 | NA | CSANTPGAFF | TGCAGCGCTAATACTCCCGGAGCGTTCTTC
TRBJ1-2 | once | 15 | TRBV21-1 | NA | CASNQTTGCSYGYTF | TGTGCCAGCAATCAAACGACAGGTTGCTCCTATGGCTACACCTTC
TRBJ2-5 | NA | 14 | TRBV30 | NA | CAWSPLWGEKTQYF | TGTGCCTGGAGCCCTTTATGGGGAGAGAAGACCCAGTACTTC
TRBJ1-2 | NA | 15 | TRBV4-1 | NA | CASSQEARRNYGYTF | TGCGCCAGCAGCCAAGAAGCTCGGAGGAACTATGGCTACACCTTC
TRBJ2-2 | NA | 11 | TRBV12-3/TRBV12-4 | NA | CASTFTGELFF | TGTGCCAGCACCTTTACCGGGGAGCTGTTTTTT
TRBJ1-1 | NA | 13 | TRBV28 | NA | CASSLSGSSEAFF | TGTGCCAGCAGTTTATCGGGATCGAGTGAAGCTTTCTTT
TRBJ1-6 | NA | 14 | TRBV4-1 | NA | CASSPPGDNSPLHF | TGCGCCAGCAGCCCACCGGGGGACAATTCACCCCTCCACTTT
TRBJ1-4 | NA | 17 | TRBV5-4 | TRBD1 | CASSLWGQGALNEKLFF | TGTGCCAGCAGCTTGTGGGGACAGGGGGCTCTTAATGAAAAACTGTTTTTT
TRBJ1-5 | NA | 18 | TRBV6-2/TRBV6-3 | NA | CASSYVPGRGNGNQPQHF | TGTGCCAGCAGTTACGTTCCGGGCCGGGGTAATGGCAATCAGCCCCAGCATTTT
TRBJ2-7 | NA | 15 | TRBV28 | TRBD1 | CASRPTGGRFYEQYF | TGTGCCAGCAGACCTACAGGGGGTCGATTTTACGAGCAGTACTTC
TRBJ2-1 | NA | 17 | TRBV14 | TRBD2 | CASSQVTSGNSYNEQFF | TGTGCCAGCAGCCAAGTGACTAGCGGAAACTCGTACAATGAGCAGTTCTTC
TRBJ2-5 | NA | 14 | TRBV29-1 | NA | CSVAGPVAKETQYF | TGCAGCGTTGCAGGCCCCGTGGCAAAGGAGACCCAGTACTTC
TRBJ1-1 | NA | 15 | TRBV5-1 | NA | CASSLIGGMNTEAFF | TGCGCCAGCAGCTTGATAGGAGGGATGAACACTGAAGCTTTCTTT
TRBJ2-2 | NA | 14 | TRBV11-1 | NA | CATRRGRATGELFF | TGTGCCACCCGCAGGGGCAGGGCCACCGGGGAGCTGTTTTTT
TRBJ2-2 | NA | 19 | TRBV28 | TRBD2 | CASSFRRAGAVSDTGELFF | TGTGCCAGCAGTTTTCGTAGAGCGGGAGCGGTGTCGGACACCGGGGAGCTGTTTTTT
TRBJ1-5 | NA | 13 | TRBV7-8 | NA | CASSLNPTGRQHF | TGTGCCAGCAGCTTAAACCCTACAGGGCGTCAACATTTT
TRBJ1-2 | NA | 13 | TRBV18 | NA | CAGLLNLNYGYTF | TGTGCCGGACTCCTGAATCTTAACTATGGCTACACCTTC